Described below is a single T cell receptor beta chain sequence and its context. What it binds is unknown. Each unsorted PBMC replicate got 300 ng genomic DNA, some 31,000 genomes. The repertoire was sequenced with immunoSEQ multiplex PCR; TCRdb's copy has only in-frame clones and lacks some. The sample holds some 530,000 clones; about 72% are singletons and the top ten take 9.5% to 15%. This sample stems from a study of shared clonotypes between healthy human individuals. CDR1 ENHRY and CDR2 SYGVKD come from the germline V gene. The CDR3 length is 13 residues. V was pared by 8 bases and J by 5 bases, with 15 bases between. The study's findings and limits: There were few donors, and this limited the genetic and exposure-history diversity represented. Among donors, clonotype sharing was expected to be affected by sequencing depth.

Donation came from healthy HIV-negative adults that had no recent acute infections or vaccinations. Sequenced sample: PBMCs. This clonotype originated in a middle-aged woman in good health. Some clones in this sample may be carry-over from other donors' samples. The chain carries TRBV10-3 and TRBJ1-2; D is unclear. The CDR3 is CAIFLTGEYGYTF. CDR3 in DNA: TGTGCCATCTTTCTGACCGGAGAGTATGGCTACACCTTC.